This T cell receptor (beta chain) was sequenced for a study of vaccination effects on CD4 cells after COVID-19. Some clones are missing from TCRdb's copy, which holds only in-frame ones; the method was immunoSEQ multiplex PCR. Of under 50,000 clones listed, roughly three quarters are singletons. The count of this clone is one. The antigen remains unidentified. Having been cultured for roughly 10 days, the cells underwent CD4+ T cell isolation. The person had PCR-confirmed SARS-CoV-2 infection between March and December 2020. In the cultures, half the medium was exchanged for IL-2 medium on days 3 and 7. CDR1 is SGHTA and CDR2 is FQGNSA in the germline V gene. CDR3 length equals 16 residues. Trimming shortened V by 5 bases and J by 4 bases, and 17 bases separated the two germline ends.

The TCR sequence derives from a human donor who had a prior SARS-CoV-2 infection. V and J are TRBV7-2 and TRBJ2-2; a possible D gene is TRBD2 (6 bases). The source was CD4+ T cells from PBMCs cultured without peptide, collected before COVID-19 vaccination. The CDR3: CASSPGTFSTTGELFF. CDR3 nucleotide sequence: TGTGCCAGCAGCCCAGGGACTTTCTCAACCACCGGGGAGCTGTTTTTT.